A single T cell receptor (beta chain) is shown here with its context. This clonotype has only a few counts. The clone's antigen remains unknown. Per-nucleotide qualities are absent, and no much larger clonotype sits a single base away. Sequenced using an Illumina HiSeq 1500. TCRdb reworked the public reads: Q25 trimming with fastp, MiXCR clone assembly, productive beta chains retained. Each CDR3 protein appears once, grouped with its most common genes and DNA. The sample data list some 150,000 distinct CDR3 sequences, and about 6% of these were observed just once. Of the sample, roughly 18% is held by the ten largest clones. This entry is derived from a study of T cell repertoires in cytomegalovirus infection (dated by TCRdb to about 2019). Notes on the research overall: Because public TCR beta signatures pointed to carriage of CMV infection together with the matching HLA type, the HLA type of each donor mattered for the analysis.

Summary of the overall study and its limitations: Cumulative frequency of public TCR beta family members discriminated carriers of CMV infection plus the relevant HLA type in this cohort and an independent approximately 360-donor cohort. The ex vivo response was dominated by HLA-C-restricted CMV-specific TCR beta clonotypes, which also provided the single most frequent clonotype in two of eight donors.

Cut back by 2 bases and 3 bases, the V and J ends lie 8 bases apart. The CDR3 sequence holds 13 residues, the cysteine and phenylalanine included. The DNA shown is the 39-base CDR3, in frame from base 1. CDR1 and CDR2 are drawn from the germline V gene: SGHTA, FQGNSA. This sequence was found in a human donor in good health (CMV status not recorded). Some clones in this sample may be carry-over from other donors' samples. The chain couples TRBV7-2 to TRBJ2-7; matching of 5 bases hints at TRBD2 as the D gene. The sequenced material came from PBMCs. The DNA reads TGTGCCAGCAGCTTACAGAGGGACTACGAGCAGTACTTC. It codes for CASSLQRDYEQYF.